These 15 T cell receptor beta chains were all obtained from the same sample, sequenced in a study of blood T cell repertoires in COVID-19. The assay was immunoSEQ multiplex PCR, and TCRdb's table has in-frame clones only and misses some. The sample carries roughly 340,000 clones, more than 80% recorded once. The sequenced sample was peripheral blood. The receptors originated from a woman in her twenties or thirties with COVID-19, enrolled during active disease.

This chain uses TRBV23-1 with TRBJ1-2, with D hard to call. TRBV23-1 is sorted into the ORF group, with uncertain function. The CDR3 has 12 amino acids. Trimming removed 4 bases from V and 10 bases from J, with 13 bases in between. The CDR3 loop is CASSPIGRVYTF. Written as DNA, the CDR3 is TGCGCCAGCAGTCCCATCGGGAGGGTCTACACCTTC.

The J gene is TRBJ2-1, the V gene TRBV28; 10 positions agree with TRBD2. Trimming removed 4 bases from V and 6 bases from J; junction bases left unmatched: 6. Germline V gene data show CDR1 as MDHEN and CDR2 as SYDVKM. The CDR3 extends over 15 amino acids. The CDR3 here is CASSSAGGPGNEQFF. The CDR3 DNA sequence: TGTGCCAGCAGTTCAGCGGGGGGGCCCGGCAATGAGCAGTTCTTC. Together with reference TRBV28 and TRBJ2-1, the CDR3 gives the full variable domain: DVKVTQSSRYLVKRTGEKVFLECVQDMDHENMFWYRQDPGLGLRLIYFSYDVKMKEKGDIPEGYSVSREKKERFSLILESASTNQTSMYLCASSSAGGPGNEQFFGPGTRLTVL.

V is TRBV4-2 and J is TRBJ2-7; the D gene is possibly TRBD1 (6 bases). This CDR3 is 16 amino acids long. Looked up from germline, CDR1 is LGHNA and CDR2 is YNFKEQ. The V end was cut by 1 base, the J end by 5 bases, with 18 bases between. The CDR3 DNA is TGTGCCAGCAGCCAAGGCGTTTATCAGGGGATCGACGAGCAGTACTTC. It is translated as CASSQGVYQGIDEQYF.

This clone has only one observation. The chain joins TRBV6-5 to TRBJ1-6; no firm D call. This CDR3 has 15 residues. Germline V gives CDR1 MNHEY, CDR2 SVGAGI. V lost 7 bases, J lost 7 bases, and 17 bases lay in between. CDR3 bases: TGTGCCAGCACTGACTCCGGGATCTCAAATTCACCCCTCCACTTT. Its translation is CASTDSGISNSPLHF.

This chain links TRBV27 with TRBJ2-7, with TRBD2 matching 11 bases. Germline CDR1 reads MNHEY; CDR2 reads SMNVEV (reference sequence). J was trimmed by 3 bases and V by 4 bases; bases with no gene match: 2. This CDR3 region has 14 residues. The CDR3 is CASSCGLAGYEQYV. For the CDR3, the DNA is TGTGCCAGCAGTTGTGGACTAGCGGGCTACGAGCAGTACGTC.

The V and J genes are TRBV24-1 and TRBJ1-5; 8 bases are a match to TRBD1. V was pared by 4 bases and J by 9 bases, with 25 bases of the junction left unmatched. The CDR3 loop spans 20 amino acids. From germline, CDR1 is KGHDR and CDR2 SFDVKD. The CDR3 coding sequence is TGTGCCACCAGTGACTTACGACAGGGGCCTTCCCTGAACGTACAAAGGCCCCAGCATTTT. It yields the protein CATSDLRQGPSLNVQRPQHF.

CDR3 region: CASSEGVSAHYNEQFF. In nucleotides, the CDR3 is TGTGCCAGCAGTGAAGGGGTTAGCGCCCACTACAATGAGCAGTTCTTC. The chain uses TRBV2 and TRBJ2-1, with D tentatively TRBD2 (5 bases). Germline CDR1 is SNHLY and CDR2 is FYNNEI. The CDR3 runs to 16 residues. Between the trimmed V and J ends, which lost 1 base and 3 bases, there was a span of 13 bases.

CDR3 in DNA: TGTGCCATCAGTGAGGGAGGGGCTAGCGGATCCTACAATGAGCAGTTCTTC. Its translation is CAISEGGASGSYNEQFF. The chain uses TRBV10-3 and TRBJ2-1, with 7 bases identical to TRBD2. The CDR3 consists of 17 residues. J was trimmed by 1 base and V by 2 bases; bases with no gene match: 8. Germline CDR1 is ENHRY and CDR2 is SYGVKD.

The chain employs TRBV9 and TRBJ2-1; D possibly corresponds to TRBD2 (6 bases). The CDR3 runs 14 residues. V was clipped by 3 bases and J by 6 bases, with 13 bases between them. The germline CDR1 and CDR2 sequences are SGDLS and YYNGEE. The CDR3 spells CASSEDYGGNEQFF. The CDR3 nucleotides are TGTGCCAGCAGCGAGGACTACGGGGGCAATGAGCAGTTCTTC.

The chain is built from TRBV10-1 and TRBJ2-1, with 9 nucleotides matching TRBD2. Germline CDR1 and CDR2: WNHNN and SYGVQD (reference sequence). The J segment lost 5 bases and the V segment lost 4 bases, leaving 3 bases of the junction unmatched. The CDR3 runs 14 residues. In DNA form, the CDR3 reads TGCGCCAGCAGTGCGGCTAGCGGGGACAATGAGCAGTTCTTC. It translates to CASSAASGDNEQFF.

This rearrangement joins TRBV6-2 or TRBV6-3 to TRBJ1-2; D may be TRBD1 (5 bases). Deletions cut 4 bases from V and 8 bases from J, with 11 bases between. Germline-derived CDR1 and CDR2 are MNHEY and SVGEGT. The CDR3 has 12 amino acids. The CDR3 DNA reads TGTGCCAGCAGTTCAGGGCTCTGGGGCTACACCTTC. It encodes CASSSGLWGYTF.

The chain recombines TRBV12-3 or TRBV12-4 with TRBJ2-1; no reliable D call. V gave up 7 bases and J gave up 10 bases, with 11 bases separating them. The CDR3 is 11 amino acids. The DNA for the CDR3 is TGTGCCAGCACCCTCCTCGTAGAGCAGTTCTTC. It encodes CASTLLVEQFF.

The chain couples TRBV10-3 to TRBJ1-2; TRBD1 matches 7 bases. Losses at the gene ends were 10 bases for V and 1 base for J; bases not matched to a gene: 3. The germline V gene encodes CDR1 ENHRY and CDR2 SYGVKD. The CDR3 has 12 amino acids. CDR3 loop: CATWDSNYGYTF. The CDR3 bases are TGTGCCACCTGGGACAGTAACTATGGCTACACCTTC.

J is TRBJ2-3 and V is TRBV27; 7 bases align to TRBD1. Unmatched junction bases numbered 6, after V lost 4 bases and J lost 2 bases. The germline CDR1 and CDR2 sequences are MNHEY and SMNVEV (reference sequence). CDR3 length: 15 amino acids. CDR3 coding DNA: TGTGCCAGCAGTTCCTTACAGGGGAACACAGATACGCAGTATTTT. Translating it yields CASSSLQGNTDTQYF.

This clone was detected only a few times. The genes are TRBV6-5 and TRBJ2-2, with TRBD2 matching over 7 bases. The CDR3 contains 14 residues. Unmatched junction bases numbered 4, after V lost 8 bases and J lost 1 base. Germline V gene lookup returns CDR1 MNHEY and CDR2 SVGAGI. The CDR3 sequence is CASGRGGNTGELFF. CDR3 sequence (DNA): TGTGCCAGCGGCCGCGGGGGGAACACCGGGGAGCTGTTTTTT.